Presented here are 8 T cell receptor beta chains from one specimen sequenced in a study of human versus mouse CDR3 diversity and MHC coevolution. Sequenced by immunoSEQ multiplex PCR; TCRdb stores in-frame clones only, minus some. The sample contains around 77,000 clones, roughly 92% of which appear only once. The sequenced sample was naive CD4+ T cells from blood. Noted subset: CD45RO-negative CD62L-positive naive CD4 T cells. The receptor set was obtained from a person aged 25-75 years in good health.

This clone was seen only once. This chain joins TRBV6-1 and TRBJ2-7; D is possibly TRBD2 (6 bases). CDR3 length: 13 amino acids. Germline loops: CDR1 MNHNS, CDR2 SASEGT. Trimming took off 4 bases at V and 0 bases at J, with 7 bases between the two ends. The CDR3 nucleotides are TGTGCCAGCAGTGTGGGGGGCTCCTACGAGCAGTACTTC. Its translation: CASSVGGSYEQYF.

The CDR3 coding sequence is TGTGCCAGCAGTTACGGGGGCAGGACGGATGAAAAACTGTTTTTT. It codes for CASSYGGRTDEKLFF. This chain connects TRBV6-5 to TRBJ1-4; TRBD1 might be the D (6 bases). CDR3 size: 15 residues. Deletions cut 2 bases from V and 6 bases from J, with 13 bases between. Germline CDR1 MNHEY, CDR2 SVGAGI.

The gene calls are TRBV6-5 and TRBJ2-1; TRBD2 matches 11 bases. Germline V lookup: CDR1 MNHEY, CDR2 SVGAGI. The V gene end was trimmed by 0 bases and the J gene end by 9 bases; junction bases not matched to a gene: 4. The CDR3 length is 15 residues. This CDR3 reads CASSYSSGGAGEQFF. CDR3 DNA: TGTGCCAGCAGTTACTCTAGCGGGGGGGCGGGTGAGCAGTTCTTC.

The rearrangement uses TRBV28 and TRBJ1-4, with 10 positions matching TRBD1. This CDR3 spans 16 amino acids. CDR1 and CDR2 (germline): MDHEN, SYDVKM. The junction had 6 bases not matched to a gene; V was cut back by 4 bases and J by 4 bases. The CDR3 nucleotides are TGTGCCAGCAGTTCCTTAGGGACAGGGGTTAATGAAAAACTGTTTTTT. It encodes CASSSLGTGVNEKLFF.

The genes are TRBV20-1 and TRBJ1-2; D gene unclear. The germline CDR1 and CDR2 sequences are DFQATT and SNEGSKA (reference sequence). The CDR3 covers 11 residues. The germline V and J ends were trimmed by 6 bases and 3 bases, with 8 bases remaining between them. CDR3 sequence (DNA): TGCAGTGCCTCGAGGGACTATGGCTACACCTTC. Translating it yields CSASRDYGYTF.

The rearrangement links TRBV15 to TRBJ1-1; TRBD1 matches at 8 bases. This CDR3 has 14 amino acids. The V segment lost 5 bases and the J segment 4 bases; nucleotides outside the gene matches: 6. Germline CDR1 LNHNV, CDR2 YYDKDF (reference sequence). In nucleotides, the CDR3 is TGTGCCACCAGCTCGCAGGGGGCGAGCACTGAAGCTTTCTTT. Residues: CATSSQGASTEAFF. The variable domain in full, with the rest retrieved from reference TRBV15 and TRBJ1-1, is DAMVIQNPRYQVTQFGKPVTLSCSQTLNHNVMYWYQQKSSQAPKLLFHYYDKDFNNEADTPDNFQSRRPNTSFCFLDIRSPGLGDTAMYLCATSSQGASTEAFFGQGTRLTVV.

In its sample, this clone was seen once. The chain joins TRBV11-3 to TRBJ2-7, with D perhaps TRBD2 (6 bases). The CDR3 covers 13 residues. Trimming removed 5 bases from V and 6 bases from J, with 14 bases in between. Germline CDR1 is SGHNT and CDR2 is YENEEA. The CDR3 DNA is TGTGCCAGCAGCGCCGGGGGACGAGGCGAGCAGTACTTC. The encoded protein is CASSAGGRGEQYF.

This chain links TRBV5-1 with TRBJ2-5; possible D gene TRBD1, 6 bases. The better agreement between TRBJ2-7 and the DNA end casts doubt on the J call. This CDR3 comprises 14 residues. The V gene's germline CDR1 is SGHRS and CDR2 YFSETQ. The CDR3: CASSTPTGTYEQYF. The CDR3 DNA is TGCGCCAGCAGCACACCGACAGGTACCTACGAGCAGTACTTC.